The clone carrying this T cell receptor (beta chain) has only one observation. The antigen is unknown. Researchers ran the PCR with 60 Vbeta and 13 Jbeta primers. Profiling relied on immunoSEQ multiplex PCR, and the TCRdb table lists in-frame clones only, not all of them. The sample lists some 160,000 clones; around 80% were seen once. The sample comes from a study of cytomegalovirus exposure and HLA in healthy donors. Study outcomes and limitations: Specific recognition of CMV antigens was confirmed in vitro for a few chains (all CMV-associated). The presence/absence work took it that sequencing depth was about the same across donors. Some highly shared sequence variants likely arose as a pipeline artifact. Rare TCR sequences predominated, though certain public TCRs were found in many donors.

This TCR derives from a woman between 40 and 55 years old in good health and CMV-seronegative. Sample: PBMCs.

Written as DNA, the CDR3 is TGTGCCAGCAGCTTTGGGGCAGTAGCAGATACGCAGTATTTT. This codes for CASSFGAVADTQYF. V gene TRBV7-2 combines with J gene TRBJ2-3; a possible D gene is TRBD1 (5 bases). The CDR3 covers 14 residues. Trimming took off 3 bases at V and 4 bases at J, with 11 bases between the two ends. Germline V lookup: CDR1 SGHTA, CDR2 FQGNSA.